The sample holds many counts of the clone carrying this T cell receptor (beta chain). Antigen specificity is unknown. TCR alpha and TCR beta cDNA libraries with sample barcodes and UMIs came from 5'RACE using constant-segment primers. TCRdb reprocessed the 5' RACE reads with MiXCR, giving one entry per CDR3 protein. The sample yields roughly 51,000 distinct CDR3 sequences, under 7.5% seen once. This sample was included in a study of T-cell memory formation after mild COVID-19. Findings of the study overall: Day 15 to 85 contracting clones showed balanced CD4/CD8; day 15 to 37 expanders favored CD4+. Chiefly within CM and EM were the contracting CD4+ clones; CD8+ ones were within EMRA. Pre-infection memory held some responding clones, suggesting pre-existing cross-reactive T cells responded.

The sequence was obtained from a man aged 18 to 29 who had mild COVID-19 (a few samples of this study predate the infection). Cell type and time point are not known. Sequencing used PBMCs or a T cell subset sorted from them (not recorded which).

In DNA form, the CDR3 reads TGCAGCGTTGAAGTTTCGCGGGGGGCGCAAGATACGCAGTATTTT. It yields the protein CSVEVSRGAQDTQYF. The rearrangement uses TRBV29-1 and TRBJ2-3; 8 bases align to TRBD2. The CDR3 is 15 amino acids. CDR1 and CDR2 from the germline V gene are SQVTM and ANQGSEA. With 1 base clipped from V and 5 bases from J, the junction kept 8 bases outside the gene matches.